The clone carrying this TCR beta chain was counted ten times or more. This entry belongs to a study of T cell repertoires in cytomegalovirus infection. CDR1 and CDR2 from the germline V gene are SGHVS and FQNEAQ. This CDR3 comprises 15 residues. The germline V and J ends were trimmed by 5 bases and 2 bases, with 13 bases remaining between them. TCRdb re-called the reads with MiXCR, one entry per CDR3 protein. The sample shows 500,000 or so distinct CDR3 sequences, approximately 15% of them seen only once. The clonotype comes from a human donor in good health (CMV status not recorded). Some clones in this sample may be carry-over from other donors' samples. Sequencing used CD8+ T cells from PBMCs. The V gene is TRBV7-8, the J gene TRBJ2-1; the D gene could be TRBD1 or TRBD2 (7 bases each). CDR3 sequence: CASSPGGGTYNEQFF. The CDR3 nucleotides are TGTGCCAGCAGCCCAGGGGGAGGGACCTACAATGAGCAGTTCTTC.